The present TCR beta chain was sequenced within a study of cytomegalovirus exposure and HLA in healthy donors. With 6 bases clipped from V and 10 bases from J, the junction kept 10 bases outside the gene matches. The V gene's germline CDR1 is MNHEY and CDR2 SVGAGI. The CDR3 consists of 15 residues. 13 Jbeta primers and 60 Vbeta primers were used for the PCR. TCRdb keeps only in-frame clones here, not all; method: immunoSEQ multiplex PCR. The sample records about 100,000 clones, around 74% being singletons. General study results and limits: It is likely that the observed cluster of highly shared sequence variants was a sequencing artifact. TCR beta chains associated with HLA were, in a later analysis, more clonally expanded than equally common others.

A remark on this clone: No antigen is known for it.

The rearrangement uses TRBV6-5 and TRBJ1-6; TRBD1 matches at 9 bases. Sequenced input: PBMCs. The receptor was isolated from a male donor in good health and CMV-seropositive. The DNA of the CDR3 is TGTGCCAGCAGCCGTTCCGGGACAGGGTCGTCACCCCTCCACTTT. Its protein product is CASSRSGTGSSPLHF.